These 20 T cell receptor beta chains share one sample of origin, sequenced in a study of shared T cell receptors in the human thymus. Only in-frame clones appear in the TCRdb table, and some are missing; sequencing was by immunoSEQ multiplex PCR. This sample carries 600,000 or so clones, more than 70% of them seen once, and the ten largest clones take about 0.0094%. In addition, the sample was reused for a study of human thymus T cells.

The sequenced material came from thymocytes. The source of these receptors is a boy under three years old with a congenital heart defect.

The chain has TRBV25-1 and TRBJ1-2, with D possibly TRBD1 on 5 matching bases. This CDR3 region has 13 residues. V gave up 7 bases and J gave up 1 base, with 10 bases separating them. The germline gives CDR1 MGHDK, CDR2 SYGVNS. The CDR3 coding sequence is TGTGCCAGCACAAGGGGTCTTAACTATGGCTACACCTTC. It is translated as CASTRGLNYGYTF.

The J gene is TRBJ2-7, the V gene TRBV4-1, with 10 bases fitting TRBD2. V dropped 0 bases and J dropped 3; count of bases not matched to a gene: 8. CDR3 size: 17 residues. Germline lookup yields CDR1 MGHRA and CDR2 YSYEKL. The chain's CDR3 is CASSQEGLAGANYEQYF. CDR3 DNA: TGCGCCAGCAGCCAAGAAGGCCTAGCGGGGGCGAACTACGAGCAGTACTTC.

The J gene is TRBJ1-2, the V gene TRBV28, with 9 bases matching TRBD1. Trimming removed 7 bases from V and 7 bases from J; junction bases left unmatched: 10. This CDR3 is built from 14 residues. Germline CDR1 and CDR2: MDHEN and SYDVKM. The CDR3 spells CASIRDRGNSGYTF. The CDR3 nucleotides read TGTGCCAGCATTAGAGACAGGGGGAATTCTGGCTACACCTTC.

The rearrangement joins TRBV11-3 to TRBJ2-1; 7 bases fit TRBD2. After removal of 4 bases from V and 5 bases from J, the junction contained 17 bases not matched to a gene. This CDR3 spans 18 amino acids. Germline V CDR1 and CDR2: SGHNT, YENEEA. CDR3 sequence: CASSSTSGEGSVNNEQFF. The CDR3 bases are TGTGCCAGCAGCTCCACAAGTGGGGAGGGGTCTGTTAACAATGAGCAGTTCTTC.

This clone was observed once. The gene calls are TRBV28 and TRBJ1-1; tentatively, D is TRBD1 (6 bases). V lost 6 bases and J 1 base, leaving 18 bases between the germline ends. The CDR3 covers 16 residues. CDR1 and CDR2 from the germline V gene are MDHEN and SYDVKM. The CDR3 is CASSFHPPDRNTEAFF. CDR3 in DNA: TGTGCCAGCAGCTTCCACCCCCCGGACAGGAACACTGAAGCTTTCTTT.

CDR3 protein: CASSLRSGKEATYEQYF. Here the CDR3 DNA reads TGCGCCAGCAGCTTGAGGTCGGGCAAGGAGGCAACCTACGAGCAGTACTTC. The V and J genes are TRBV5-1 and TRBJ2-7; weak D call: TRBD2 (5 bases). Trimming left V 1 base short and J 2 bases short, with 19 bases between. This CDR3 has 17 residues. CDR1 and CDR2 (germline): SGHRS, YFSETQ.

The chain couples TRBV6-1 to TRBJ2-7; a weak D match, TRBD2 (6 bases). V gave up 6 bases and J gave up 1 base, with 13 bases separating them. The CDR3 runs to 14 residues. Germline CDR1 and CDR2: MNHNS and SASEGT. The CDR3 loop reads CASRTGTFSYEQYF. As DNA, the CDR3 is TGTGCCAGCAGAACCGGGACTTTTTCCTACGAGCAGTACTTC.

The V gene is TRBV27, the J gene TRBJ2-2, with D possibly TRBD2 on 5 matching bases. With 8 bases removed from V and 9 bases from J, the gap between germline ends came to 16 bases. This CDR3 comprises 13 residues. From germline, CDR1 is MNHEY and CDR2 SMNVEV (reference sequence). The CDR3 loop is CASRAGVWRELFF. DNA for the CDR3: TGTGCCAGCCGGGCCGGGGTTTGGAGGGAGCTGTTTTTT.

This rearrangement joins TRBV4-2 to TRBJ2-2; TRBD1 matches at 7 bases. The CDR3 length is 17 residues. After removal of 1 base from V and 4 bases from J, the junction contained 9 bases not matched to a gene. Germline loops: CDR1 LGHNA, CDR2 YNFKEQ. The CDR3 loop reads CASSQVYRTGITGELFF. The CDR3 nucleotides read TGTGCCAGCAGCCAAGTTTACAGGACAGGAATCACCGGGGAGCTGTTTTTT.

This chain joins TRBV7-8 and TRBJ1-1, with no clear D. CDR1 and CDR2 from the germline V gene are SGHVS and FQNEAQ. The CDR3 has 11 amino acids. The ends were cut back, 1 base at V and 7 bases at J, with 4 bases in the middle. The CDR3 DNA sequence: TGTGCCAGCAGCTTAGATAGTGAAGCTTTCTTT. The encoded protein is CASSLDSEAFF.

The chain employs TRBV2 and TRBJ2-7; D perhaps matches TRBD1 (6 bases). Per the germline V gene, CDR1 is SNHLY and CDR2 is FYNNEI. The CDR3 consists of 17 residues. CDR3 coding DNA: TGTCTCACCTGTCCGAAACGGACAGTGGGGGCTCACTACGAGCAGTACTTC. Encoded protein: CLTCPKRTVGAHYEQYF.

This clone was seen once. The chain joins TRBV4-1 to TRBJ2-5; 7 nucleotides match TRBD1. Unmatched junction bases numbered 16, after V lost 5 bases and J lost 4 bases. Germline loops: CDR1 MGHRA, CDR2 YSYEKL. The CDR3 spans 17 residues. The CDR3 DNA sequence: TGCGCCAGCAGCACGGGGACAGTTGCTTGGGGTGTAGAGACCCAGTACTTC. Protein product: CASSTGTVAWGVETQYF.

The chain uses TRBV4-1 and TRBJ2-3, with a weak D call TRBD2 (6 bases). The CDR3 is 16 amino acids. The V gene lost 0 bases and the J gene lost 4 bases, with 14 bases spanning the gap. CDR1 MGHRA and CDR2 YSYEKL come from the germline V gene. CDR3 region: CASSQESGGSADTQYF. For the CDR3, the DNA is TGCGCCAGCAGCCAAGAAAGTGGGGGGAGCGCAGATACGCAGTATTTT.

This chain joins TRBV5-1 and TRBJ2-1; D might be TRBD1 (5 bases). Germline loops: CDR1 SGHRS, CDR2 YFSETQ. This CDR3 spans 15 amino acids. Between the trimmed V and J ends, which lost 0 bases and 0 bases, there was a span of 7 bases. CDR3 coding DNA: TGCGCCAGCAGCTTGGTACAGGACTCCTACAATGAGCAGTTCTTC. This encodes CASSLVQDSYNEQFF.

V is TRBV28 and J is TRBJ1-5, with TRBD1 matching 7 bases. The germline V gene has CDR1 MDHEN and CDR2 SYDVKM. The V and J ends lost 7 bases and 3 bases, in that order; junction bases with no gene match: 15. The CDR3 runs to 17 residues. The DNA of the CDR3 is TGTGCCAGCACCATAAGGACAGGCCCTAATCTCAATCAGCCCCAGCATTTT. It is translated as CASTIRTGPNLNQPQHF.

The DNA of the CDR3 is TGCGCCAGCAGGATGGGACAGGCCTACAATGAGCAGTTCTTC. Translation gives CASRMGQAYNEQFF. The J gene is TRBJ2-1, the V gene TRBV5-1; 8 nucleotides agree with TRBD1. Germline V CDR1 and CDR2: SGHRS, YFSETQ. The junction had 3 bases not matched to a gene; V was cut back by 5 bases and J by 2 bases. This CDR3 is built from 14 residues.

The chain has TRBV19 and TRBJ1-5; TRBD1 agrees at 8 bases. The CDR3 runs 14 residues. Germline V lookup: CDR1 LNHDA, CDR2 SQIVND (reference sequence). Unmatched junction bases numbered 6, after V lost 10 bases and J lost 1 base. The CDR3 coding sequence is TGTGCCACCTCGACAGGGGCGAGCAATCAGCCCCAGCATTTT. Amino acids: CATSTGASNQPQHF. Full variable domain (outside the CDR3, taken from reference TRBV19 and TRBJ1-5): DGGITQSPKYLFRKEGQNVTLSCEQNLNHDAMYWYRQDPGQGLRLIYYSQIVNDFQKGDIAEGYSVSREKKESFPLTVTSAQKNPTAFYLCATSTGASNQPQHFGDGTRLSIL.

The chain joins TRBV27 to TRBJ1-2, with D possibly TRBD1 on 6 matching bases. The CDR3 has 14 residues. V shed 6 bases and J shed 5 bases, with 16 bases lying between them. Germline CDR1 and CDR2: MNHEY and SMNVEV (reference sequence). Written as DNA, the CDR3 is TGTGCCAGCAGCTCCGGGACAAATATTTATGGCTACACCTTC. The encoded protein is CASSSGTNIYGYTF.

The gene calls are TRBV6-1 and TRBJ1-6, with TRBD1 as a possible D gene (6 bases). V shed 0 bases and J shed 11 bases, with 8 bases lying between them. Germline CDR1 MNHNS, CDR2 SASEGT. This CDR3 contains 13 residues. In nucleotides, the CDR3 is TGTGCCAGCAGTGAAGCAGGACAGACACCCCTCCACTTT. It is translated as CASSEAGQTPLHF.

CDR3 DNA sequence: TGTGCCAGCAGTTACTCTAGGGACAGGGGGCCAGATACGCAGTATTTT. It encodes CASSYSRDRGPDTQYF. V usage is TRBV6-5 and J usage is TRBJ2-3, with 12 bases aligning to TRBD1. The V segment lost 0 bases and the J segment 4 bases; nucleotides outside the gene matches: 2. Germline-derived CDR1 and CDR2 are MNHEY and SVGAGI. CDR3 length: 16 residues.